Included here is one TCR beta chain sequence, with context. With random hexamers, reverse transcription was performed on roughly 0.5 to 1 ug of RNA. Amplification of TCR beta CDR3 spanned 54 Vbeta and 13 Jbeta via immunoSEQ multiplex PCR. TCRdb passed the immunoSEQ multiplex PCR reads through MiXCR, listing each CDR3 protein once. The sample carries 100,000 or so distinct CDR3 sequences, 85% to 95% recorded once. This sample is drawn from a study of CD8 T cells in Susac syndrome. V was pared by 0 bases and J by 8 bases, with 25 bases between. There are 19 residues in the CDR3. Sequencing of TCR beta was carried out in blood CD8+ and CD4+ T cells.

The chain has TRBV23-1 and TRBJ1-4, with D possibly TRBD1 on 5 matching bases. TRBV23-1 is noted as an ORF with a role that remains uncertain. The sequence was obtained from a human donor in good health. Sequencing was performed on CD8+ T cells from PBMCs. The CDR3 bases are TGCGCCAGCAGTCAATCTGGCGAAGGGACTGGAAGTCTTGAGGAAAAACTGTTTTTT. Encoded protein: CASSQSGEGTGSLEEKLFF.